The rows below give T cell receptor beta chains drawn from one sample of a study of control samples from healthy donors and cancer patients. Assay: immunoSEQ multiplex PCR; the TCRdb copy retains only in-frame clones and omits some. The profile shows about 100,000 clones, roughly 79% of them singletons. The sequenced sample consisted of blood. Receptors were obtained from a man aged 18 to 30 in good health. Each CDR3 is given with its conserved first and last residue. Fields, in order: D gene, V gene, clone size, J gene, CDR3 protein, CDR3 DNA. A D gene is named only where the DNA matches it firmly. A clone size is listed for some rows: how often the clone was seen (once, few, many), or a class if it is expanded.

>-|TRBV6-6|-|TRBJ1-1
CASSLRTAEAFF
TGTGCCAGCAGTTTAAGGACGGCTGAAGCTTTCTTT
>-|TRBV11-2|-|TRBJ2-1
CASSLRDFSYNEQFF
TGTGCCAGCAGCTTACGGGACTTTTCCTACAATGAGCAGTTCTTC
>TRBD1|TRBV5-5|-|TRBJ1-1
CASSFEDRGLTEAFF
TGTGCCAGCAGCTTTGAGGACAGGGGGCTAACTGAAGCTTTCTTT
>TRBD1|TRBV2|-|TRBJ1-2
CASSGDRGRDGYTF
TGTGCCAGCAGCGGGGACAGGGGGCGGGATGGCTACACCTTC
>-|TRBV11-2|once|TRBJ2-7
CASSLERGDSYEQYF
TGTGCCAGCAGCTTAGAACGGGGCGACTCCTACGAGCAGTACTTC
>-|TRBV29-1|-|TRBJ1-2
CSVSEEFYTF
TGCAGCGTGAGCGAGGAGTTCTACACCTTC
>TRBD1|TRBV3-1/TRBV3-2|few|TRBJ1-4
CASSRQGRTTNEKLFF
TGTGCCAGCAGCCGACAGGGGAGGACAACTAATGAAAAACTGTTTTTT
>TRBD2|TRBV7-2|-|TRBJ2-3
CASSLARSGGAGTQYF
TGTGCCAGCAGCTTAGCCCGCAGCGGGGGGGCGGGTACGCAGTATTTT
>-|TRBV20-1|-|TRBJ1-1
CSATRVSEAFF
TGCAGTGCTACCAGGGTCTCTGAAGCTTTCTTT
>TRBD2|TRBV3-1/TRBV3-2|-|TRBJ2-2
CASSHAVPGLAGVITGELFF
TGTGCCAGCAGCCATGCTGTCCCGGGACTAGCGGGGGTCATCACCGGGGAGCTGTTTTTT
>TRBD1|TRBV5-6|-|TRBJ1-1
CASSRRQGQAFF
TGTGCCAGCAGCCGCAGACAGGGTCAGGCTTTCTTT
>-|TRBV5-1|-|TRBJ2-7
CASKDSTGTAEKQYF
TGCGCCAGCAAGGACTCGACCGGGACGGCCGAGAAGCAGTACTTC
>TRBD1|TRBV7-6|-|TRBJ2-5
CASSRTGGGETQYF
TGTGCCAGCAGCCGCACAGGGGGCGGAGAGACCCAGTACTTC
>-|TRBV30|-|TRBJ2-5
CASRMAGLVETQYF
TGTGCCTCTCGTATGGCCGGATTAGTGGAGACCCAGTACTTC
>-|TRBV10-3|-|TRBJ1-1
CAISDPTSEAFF
TGTGCCATCAGTGACCCCACCAGTGAAGCTTTCTTT
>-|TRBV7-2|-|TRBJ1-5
CASSLVHGGWQPQHF
TGTGCCAGCAGCTTAGTGCATGGGGGGTGGCAGCCCCAGCATTTT
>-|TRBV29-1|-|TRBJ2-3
CSVEVGAGDTQYF
TGCAGCGTTGAGGTCGGGGCGGGAGATACGCAGTATTTT
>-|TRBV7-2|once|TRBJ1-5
CASSSPGYANDNQPQHF
TGTGCCAGCAGCTCCCCAGGGTACGCTAATGACAATCAGCCCCAGCATTTT
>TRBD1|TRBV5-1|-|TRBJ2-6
CASSPLDRGSSGANVLTF
TGCGCCAGCAGCCCGTTGGACAGGGGGTCCTCCGGGGCCAACGTCCTGACTTTC